Shown below are 11 T cell receptor beta chains from a single sample sequenced in a study of blood T cell repertoires in COVID-19. This table comes from immunoSEQ multiplex PCR, and its TCRdb copy is limited to in-frame clones, with some not included. The data hold about 200,000 clones, with 80% to 90% observed a single time. Sequenced input: peripheral blood. The source is a woman between 65 and 79 years old with active or convalescent COVID-19.

The V and J genes are TRBV10-3 and TRBJ2-7; D might be TRBD1 (5 bases). Germline V gene lookup returns CDR1 ENHRY and CDR2 SYGVKD. The CDR3 is made up of 15 amino acids. The V gene lost 6 bases and the J gene lost 3 bases, with 18 bases spanning the gap. The chain's CDR3 is CAIRRSSTGSYEQYF. The DNA for the CDR3 is TGTGCCATCAGGAGGAGTTCTACAGGTAGCTACGAGCAGTACTTC.

The chain combines TRBV6-5 with TRBJ1-1; D possibly corresponds to TRBD1 (6 bases). The CDR3 is made up of 14 amino acids. Germline lookup yields CDR1 MNHEY and CDR2 SVGAGI. Trimming took 5 bases from V and 5 from J, leaving 15 bases between them. The CDR3 protein is CASSSLQGATEAFF. CDR3 sequence (DNA): TGTGCCAGCAGTAGTTTACAGGGTGCTACTGAAGCTTTCTTT.

V gene TRBV10-3 combines with J gene TRBJ2-1; no reliable D call. V shed 0 bases and J shed 6 bases, with 6 bases lying between them. The CDR3 runs to 13 residues. CDR1 ENHRY and CDR2 SYGVKD come from the germline V gene. The DNA of the CDR3 is TGTGCCATCAGTGAGTCTGCCGGCAATGAGCAGTTCTTC. The encoded protein is CAISESAGNEQFF.

The V and J genes are TRBV6-2 or TRBV6-3 and TRBJ2-7; 7 bases fit TRBD2. Germline lookup yields CDR1 MNHEY and CDR2 SVGEGT. V was clipped by 0 bases and J by 6 bases; unmatched bases: 2. There are 13 residues in the CDR3. CDR3 protein: CASSYSGGGEQYF. CDR3 bases: TGTGCCAGCAGTTACTCTGGGGGGGGCGAGCAGTACTTC.

The rearrangement uses TRBV5-1 and TRBJ2-7; 7 bases match TRBD1. The CDR3 is 15 amino acids. Germline V CDR1 and CDR2: SGHRS, YFSETQ. J gave up 1 base and V 4 bases, and 8 bases lay outside the gene matches. Here the CDR3 DNA reads TGCGCCAGCAGCCCTGACAGGGCCGGTTCCTACGAGCAGTACTTC. It encodes CASSPDRAGSYEQYF.

The chain has TRBV3-1 (or the pseudogene TRBV3-2) and TRBJ2-7; 7 positions agree with TRBD1. The CDR3 contains 14 residues. Losses at the gene ends were 4 bases for V and 0 bases for J; bases not matched to a gene: 3. Germline V CDR1 and CDR2: LGHDT, YNNKEL (reference sequence). CDR3 protein: CASSPRGFSYEQYF. Here the CDR3 DNA reads TGTGCCAGCAGCCCCAGGGGGTTCTCCTACGAGCAGTACTTC.

The chain links TRBV5-1 to TRBJ1-6, with TRBD1 as a possible D gene (6 bases). CDR1 is SGHRS, CDR2 YFSETQ, per germline. The CDR3 is 15 residues long. V was pared by 1 base and J by 7 bases, with 12 bases between. The CDR3 sequence is CASSLLQGQNSPLHF. Written as DNA, the CDR3 is TGCGCCAGCAGCTTGTTGCAGGGGCAAAATTCACCCCTCCACTTT.

In regard to this clone: Distinct nucleotide sequences in the sample also encode this CDR3. The J gene is TRBJ2-2, the V gene TRBV20-1; D ambiguous. Germline CDR1 reads DFQATT; CDR2 reads SNEGSKA (reference sequence). This CDR3 is built from 11 residues. V dropped 6 bases and J dropped 5 bases, with 7 bases sitting between them. The CDR3 is CSASGTGELFF. CDR3 DNA: TGCAGTGCCTCAGGTACCGGGGAGCTGTTTTTT.

The chain is built from TRBV13 and TRBJ1-4, with D uncertain. The germline V gene encodes CDR1 PRHDT and CDR2 FYEKMQ (reference sequence). V was shortened by 3 bases and J by 5 bases, with 10 bases between the two germline ends. CDR3 length: 14 amino acids. The CDR3 region has the DNA TGTGCCAGCAGCTTTGGCAGGAACAATGAAAAACTGTTTTTT. As protein: CASSFGRNNEKLFF. Filled out from reference TRBV13 and TRBJ1-4, the complete variable domain reads AAGVIQSPRHLIKEKRETATLKCYPIPRHDTVYWYQQGPGQDPQFLISFYEKMQSDKGSIPDRFSAQQFSDYHSELNMSSLELGDSALYFCASSFGRNNEKLFFGSGTQLSVL.

The chain is built from TRBV1 and TRBJ2-7; TRBD2, the table's D call, lacks a check against the DNA. TRBV1 is described as a pseudogene. This CDR3 region has 15 residues. This chain's CDR3 is CTSSSKREVLYEQYF. CDR3 DNA sequence: TGCACCAGCAGCTCCAAGCGGGAGGTCCTTTACGAGCAGTACTTC.

The rearrangement links TRBV6-1 to TRBJ2-1; 7 bases align to TRBD2. Looked up from germline, CDR1 is MNHNS and CDR2 is SASEGT. Trimming removed 1 base from V and 6 bases from J; junction bases left unmatched: 12. The CDR3 is 17 amino acids. This CDR3 reads CASSEVRGRGWSNEQFF. The CDR3 DNA sequence: TGTGCCAGCAGTGAAGTAAGAGGGAGGGGTTGGTCCAATGAGCAGTTCTTC.